This record covers a single T cell receptor (beta chain). The sample belongs to a study of blood T cell repertoires in COVID-19. The CDR3 is 13 residues long. Germline V gene data show CDR1 as LGHDT and CDR2 as YNNKEL (reference sequence). V was pared by 5 bases and J by 4 bases, with 8 bases between. Here immunoSEQ multiplex PCR was the method, and the copy in TCRdb shows in-frame clones only, minus some. The data contain tens of thousands of clones, 80% to 85% of them singletons. The sequenced material came from peripheral blood. This sequence was found in a human donor in a cohort sampled during active or convalescent COVID-19. The rearrangement uses TRBV3-1 (or the pseudogene TRBV3-2) and TRBJ2-2; maybe TRBD2 (5 bases). CDR3 amino acids: CASSGLGTGELFF. CDR3 nucleotides: TGTGCCAGCAGCGGACTCGGCACCGGGGAGCTGTTTTTT.